This T cell receptor (beta chain) was documented in a study of beta chain features in type 1 diabetes. Study overall: The patients were much like the healthy donors in age, gender and cell yields. Across every sample, 107,917,701 sorted cells were examined in total.

It was via CD45RO/CCR7/CD25/CD127/CD95/CD27 that CD4+ naive, central memory, regulatory and stem cell-like memory cells were sorted. The entirety of the isolated RNA underwent reverse transcription, so expressed TCRB transcripts were sequenced. Sequencing was performed with immunoSEQ multiplex PCR; in TCRdb, only in-frame clones are kept and a portion is missing. Of some 350,000 clones in the sample, about 10% are singletons; the top ten hold less than 0.65%. Study results and limitations: Within each of all four CD4+ subsets, Type 1 diabetes patients had TCRB CDR3s that were moderately but significantly shorter.

Concerning this clone itself: No antigen is known for it. This CDR3 is also generated by other DNA sequences in the sample.

Per germline, CDR1 LNHDA and CDR2 SQIVND (reference sequence). V was pared by 9 bases and J by 1 base, with 6 bases of the junction left unmatched. The CDR3 consists of 14 residues. The sequenced sample was central memory CD4+ T cells from blood. This sequence joins TRBV19 and TRBJ2-7, with 10 bases fitting TRBD1. The receptor's source is a young man with type 1 diabetes. Written as DNA, the CDR3 is TGTGCCAGCCGGACAGGGGGGAGTTCCTACGAGCAGTACTTC. The encoded protein is CASRTGGSSYEQYF. The whole variable domain, remainder taken from reference TRBV19 and TRBJ2-7, is DGGITQSPKYLFRKEGQNVTLSCEQNLNHDAMYWYRQDPGQGLRLIYYSQIVNDFQKGDIAEGYSVSREKKESFPLTVTSAQKNPTAFYLCASRTGGSSYEQYFGPGTRLTVT.